This TCR beta chain came from a study of CD8+CD57+ T cells in acquired aplastic anemia. This CDR3 contains 14 residues. Germline V gene data show CDR1 as SQVTM and CDR2 as ANQGSEA. On this clonotype itself: At one end, the junction sequence differs from germline, possibly due to a read error.

According to the study, genomic DNA was the template for TCR beta VDJ and CDR3 profiling. Each CDR3 protein is one row after TCRdb ran MiXCR on the reads. Among fewer than 250,000 distinct CDR3 sequences listed, under 50% were seen once. The authors sequenced patients whose flow cytometry had shown CD8+CD57+ cell expansion. Among the patients, all had severe acquired aplastic anemia. Blood was sampled before the patients had received any therapy. The sample consisted of sorted CD4+, CD8+, or CD8+CD57+ T cells (not recorded which) from PBMCs. J is TRBJ2-7 and V is TRBV29-1; 9 nucleotides align to TRBD1. The TCR comes from a human donor with aplastic anemia. CDR3: CSVGDRVPPYERYF. DNA for the CDR3: TGCAGCGTTGGGGACAGGGTCCCCCCCTACGAGCGGTACTTC.